This TCR beta chain was documented in a study of beta chain features in type 1 diabetes. Whole-study findings and limits: TCRB repertoires of naive, central memory and Treg cells appeared more similar among patients than among healthy donors. Across all four CD4+ subsets, people with type 1 diabetes showed modestly shorter TCRB CDR3s. Individuals with type 1 diabetes displayed fewer insertions and more deletions at VDJ junctions.

Expressed TCRB transcripts were sequenced, since all the RNA that had been isolated was reverse transcribed. TCRdb's copy holds only in-frame clones and misses some; the assay was immunoSEQ multiplex PCR. The table includes about 320,000 clones, around 15% detected once. Each sorted population was over 95% pure. This clone was seen only a few times. The antigen is unknown. The V gene lost 2 bases and the J gene lost 4 bases, with 7 bases spanning the gap. Germline V gives CDR1 SGHDT, CDR2 YYEEEE. This CDR3 spans 13 amino acids. The V call is TRBV5-6, the J call TRBJ1-5; D not certain. The clonotype originates from a man between 25 and 39 years old in good health. The sequencing input was central memory CD4+ T cells from blood. The CDR3 sequence is CASSFGVNQPQHF. CDR3 DNA: TGTGCCAGCAGCTTCGGAGTAAATCAGCCCCAGCATTTT.